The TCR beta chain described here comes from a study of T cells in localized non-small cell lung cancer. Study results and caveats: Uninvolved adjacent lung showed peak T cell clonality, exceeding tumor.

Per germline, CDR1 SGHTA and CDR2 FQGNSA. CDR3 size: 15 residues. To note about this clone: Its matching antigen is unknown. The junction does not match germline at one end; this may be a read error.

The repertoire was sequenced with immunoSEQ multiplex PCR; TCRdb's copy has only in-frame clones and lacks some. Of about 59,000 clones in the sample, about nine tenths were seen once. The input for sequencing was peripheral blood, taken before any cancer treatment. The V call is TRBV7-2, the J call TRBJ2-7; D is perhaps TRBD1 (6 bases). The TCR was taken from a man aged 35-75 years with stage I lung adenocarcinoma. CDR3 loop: CASSQYRDISYEQYF. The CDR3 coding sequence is TGCGCCAGCAGCCAATACCGGGACATTTCCTACGAGCAGTACTTC.